A selection of T cell receptor beta chains follows, all from one sample in a study of blood T cell repertoires in COVID-19. Some clones are missing from TCRdb's copy, which holds only in-frame ones; the method was immunoSEQ multiplex PCR. Seen here are 300,000 to 400,000 clones, approximately 86% observed once, and the top ten hold around 3%. The material sequenced was peripheral blood. The receptors were sampled from a human donor in a cohort sampled during active COVID-19. CDR3s include the opening cysteine and the closing phenylalanine or tryptophan. The D gene is left open where the match is weak. Clone size is stated in some rows and not others, as once, few, many or a class when expanded.

TRBD1	TRBV19	TRBJ2-5	NA	CASSGRQGGVQETQYF	TGTGCCAGTAGCGGAAGACAGGGGGGAGTCCAAGAGACCCAGTACTTC
TRBD1	TRBV2	TRBJ2-3	NA	CASSEDRGHADTQYF	TGTGCCAGCAGTGAGGACAGGGGGCATGCAGATACGCAGTATTTT
NA	TRBV6-5	TRBJ2-3	NA	CASSRTLRADTQYF	TGTGCCAGCAGTCGGACACTCCGGGCAGATACGCAGTATTTT
NA	TRBV15	TRBJ2-2	NA	CATAPRRGGTGELFF	TGTGCCACCGCCCCCCGCAGGGGCGGTACCGGGGAGCTGTTTTTT
TRBD1	TRBV9	TRBJ2-5	NA	CASSIQGERETQYF	TGTGCCAGCAGCATCCAGGGGGAGAGAGAGACCCAGTACTTC
TRBD2	TRBV5-1	TRBJ2-5	NA	CASSLEWRGGRETQYF	TGCGCCAGCAGCTTGGAGTGGCGGGGGGGCAGGGAGACCCAGTACTTC
TRBD1	TRBV19	TRBJ1-1	NA	CASTTQGAAITEAFF	TGTGCCAGTACCACACAGGGGGCGGCCATCACTGAAGCTTTCTTT
NA	TRBV29-1	TRBJ1-1	once	CSYGGGSRTEAFF	TGCAGCTACGGCGGGGGGAGCAGAACTGAAGCTTTCTTT
NA	TRBV6-5	TRBJ1-2	NA	CASSPGTFDGYTF	TGTGCCAGCAGTCCCGGGACATTCGATGGCTACACCTTC
NA	TRBV28	TRBJ2-7	NA	CASSLPQERPYEQYF	TGTGCCAGCAGTTTACCCCAGGAACGTCCCTACGAGCAGTACTTC
NA	TRBV11-3	TRBJ2-2	NA	CASSLEGQNTGELFF	TGTGCCAGCAGCTTAGAGGGACAGAACACCGGGGAGCTGTTTTTT
TRBD2	TRBV6-6	TRBJ2-7	NA	CASTMRGLQAEQYF	TGTGCCAGCACCATGAGGGGACTACAGGCCGAGCAGTACTTC
NA	TRBV3-1/TRBV3-2	TRBJ1-6	NA	CASSLGPDLYNSPLHF	TGTGCCAGCAGCCTTGGGCCAGACCTCTATAATTCACCCCTCCACTTT
NA	TRBV11-3	TRBJ2-3	NA	CASAQRGGTDTQYF	TGTGCCAGCGCCCAAAGGGGGGGGACAGATACGCAGTATTTT
TRBD2	TRBV5-8	TRBJ2-1	NA	CASSFGTSGSSHNEQFF	TGTGCCAGCAGCTTTGGGACTAGCGGGAGCAGCCACAATGAGCAGTTCTTC
NA	TRBV28	TRBJ1-4	NA	CASSPRWVTVEKLFF	TGTGCCAGCAGTCCTAGGTGGGTGACAGTCGAAAAACTGTTTTTT
TRBD2	TRBV27	TRBJ2-3	NA	CASSLSGLAGLTDTQYF	TGTGCCAGCAGTTTATCGGGACTAGCGGGACTTACAGATACGCAGTATTTT
NA	TRBV5-1	TRBJ1-4	NA	CASSPDRGGKLFF	TGCGCCAGCAGCCCCGACCGGGGGGGAAAACTGTTTTTT
NA	TRBV7-9	TRBJ2-5	once	CASSSLRSGETQYF	TGTGCCAGCAGCTCGCTCCGCTCGGGGGAGACCCAGTACTTC
NA	TRBV27	TRBJ1-2	NA	CASSGLGVGYGYTF	TGTGCCAGCAGTGGGCTCGGGGTGGGCTATGGCTACACCTTC
NA	TRBV18	TRBJ1-3	NA	CASSPRGGSSGNTIYF	TGTGCCAGCTCACCACGGGGAGGTAGCTCCGGAAACACCATATATTTT
TRBD1	TRBV24-1	TRBJ2-5	NA	CATSDLATGDQETQYF	TGTGCCACCAGTGATTTGGCTACAGGGGACCAAGAGACCCAGTACTTC
NA	TRBV29-1	TRBJ1-6	NA	CSSSGGDNSPLHF	TGCAGCTCCTCCGGAGGAGATAATTCACCCCTCCACTTT
NA	TRBV30	TRBJ2-7	NA	CAWRGFYEQYF	TGTGCCTGGCGCGGGTTCTACGAGCAGTACTTC
NA	TRBV28	TRBJ2-1	NA	CASWSDRGFVAGGHEQFF	TGTGCCAGCTGGTCGGACAGGGGGTTTGTAGCGGGAGGCCATGAGCAGTTCTTC
TRBD1	TRBV2	TRBJ1-1	NA	CASHLEDRGTEAFF	TGTGCCAGCCATCTTGAGGACAGGGGGACTGAAGCTTTCTTT
TRBD1	TRBV30	TRBJ2-7	NA	CAWRPARTGYEQYF	TGTGCCTGGAGACCCGCCCGGACAGGTTACGAGCAGTACTTC
NA	TRBV9	TRBJ2-5	NA	CASSVSRGAETQYF	TGTGCCAGCAGCGTATCTAGGGGCGCAGAGACCCAGTACTTC
TRBD1	TRBV13	TRBJ1-1	once	CASSLGQGEVDTEAFF	TGTGCCAGCAGCTTAGGACAGGGGGAGGTGGACACTGAAGCTTTCTTT
NA	TRBV28	TRBJ2-7	NA	CASSPAQGPYEQYF	TGTGCCAGCAGCCCTGCACAGGGACCCTACGAGCAGTACTTC
TRBD1	TRBV6-1	TRBJ1-3	few	CASSEYKGGGSGNTIYF	TGTGCCAGCAGTGAATACAAAGGGGGCGGCTCTGGAAACACCATATATTTT
NA	TRBV19	TRBJ2-1	NA	CASSEYGGTDYNEQFF	TGTGCCAGTAGTGAATACGGCGGGACTGATTACAATGAGCAGTTCTTC
NA	TRBV30	TRBJ1-4	NA	CAWSVGVGGKLFF	TGTGCCTGGAGTGTGGGGGTCGGGGGAAAACTGTTTTTT
TRBD1	TRBV12-3/TRBV12-4	TRBJ1-2	NA	CASTRGQGYGYTF	TGTGCCAGCACCCGGGGACAGGGCTATGGCTACACCTTC
NA	TRBV9	TRBJ2-2	NA	CASSVDWSNTGELFF	TGTGCCAGCAGCGTTGACTGGTCGAACACCGGGGAGCTGTTTTTT
NA	TRBV3-1/TRBV3-2	TRBJ1-1	NA	CASSPSGQPNTEAFF	TGTGCCAGCAGCCCTTCCGGACAGCCTAACACTGAAGCTTTCTTT
NA	TRBV7-9	TRBJ2-2	NA	CASSLLSGPTGELFF	TGTGCCAGCAGCTTACTGTCAGGGCCCACCGGGGAGCTGTTTTTT
NA	TRBV28	TRBJ1-3	NA	CASSLSGTGNTIYF	TGTGCCAGCAGTTTATCAGGGACTGGAAACACCATATATTTT
NA	TRBV6-5	TRBJ1-5	once	CASSYDGNQPQHF	TGTGCCAGCAGTTACGACGGGAATCAGCCCCAGCATTTT
NA	TRBV29-1	TRBJ1-1	NA	CSVEWVQTNTEAFF	TGCAGCGTTGAATGGGTACAGACGAACACTGAAGCTTTCTTT
TRBD2	TRBV24-1	TRBJ2-1	NA	CATSGLADYNEQFF	TGTGCCACCAGTGGACTAGCGGATTACAATGAGCAGTTCTTC
TRBD1	TRBV5-5	TRBJ2-7	NA	CASSVDRAGVYEQYF	TGTGCCAGCAGCGTAGACAGGGCAGGGGTCTACGAGCAGTACTTC
TRBD2	TRBV7-3	TRBJ2-3	NA	CASSESGMPDTQYF	TGTGCCAGCAGCGAGAGCGGGATGCCAGATACGCAGTATTTT
TRBD1	TRBV5-4	TRBJ2-7	NA	CASSQPGQGDTYEQYF	TGTGCCAGCAGCCAACCGGGACAGGGGGACACCTACGAGCAGTACTTC
TRBD2	TRBV2	TRBJ2-5	NA	CASSELGLAGQETQYF	TGTGCCAGCAGTGAGCTGGGGCTAGCGGGTCAAGAGACCCAGTACTTC
NA	TRBV30	TRBJ2-1	NA	CAWGRFSDPLNYNEQFF	TGTGCCTGGGGCCGGTTTAGCGACCCACTGAACTACAATGAGCAGTTCTTC